Following are 13 T cell receptor beta chains from one sample sequenced in a study of cytomegalovirus exposure and HLA in healthy donors. It was with 60 Vbeta and 13 Jbeta primers that the PCR ran. Sequencing used immunoSEQ multiplex PCR; TCRdb keeps in-frame clones, though not all of them. The data hold 150,000 or so clones, with over 80% observed a single time. The material sequenced was PBMCs. The receptors come from a woman aged 50 to 65 in good health and CMV-seropositive.

This chain uses TRBV6-1 with TRBJ1-6, with 8 bases matching TRBD1. The ends lost 3 bases at V and 7 bases at J; junction bases unmatched: 2. The CDR3 has 14 amino acids. Per germline, CDR1 MNHNS and CDR2 SASEGT. The CDR3 region has the DNA TGTGCCAGCAGTGAGGACAGGGAGAATTCACCCCTCCACTTT. Protein product: CASSEDRENSPLHF.

The chain combines TRBV9 with TRBJ2-1; TRBD2 agrees at 12 bases. Germline CDR1 is SGDLS and CDR2 is YYNGEE. With V trimmed by 3 bases and J by 12 bases, 7 bases remained unmatched. The CDR3 covers 14 residues. The CDR3 DNA reads as TGTGCCAGCAGCGGACTAGCGGGAGTTTTTTCGCAGTTCTTC. Encoded protein: CASSGLAGVFSQFF.

J is TRBJ1-2 and V is TRBV30; no definite D call. Germline CDR1 and CDR2: GTSNPN and SVGIG (reference sequence). The CDR3 has 12 amino acids. V lost 4 bases and J 8 bases, leaving 14 bases between the germline ends. CDR3 nucleotides: TGTGCCTGGACCCCCCAGAGGTTGGGCTACACCTTC. Encoded protein: CAWTPQRLGYTF.

V and J are TRBV7-2 and TRBJ2-7, with no clear D. This CDR3 is built from 15 residues. V lost 0 bases and J 4 bases, leaving 13 bases between the germline ends. The V gene's germline CDR1 is SGHTA and CDR2 FQGNSA. CDR3 DNA sequence: TGTGCCAGCAGCTTAGCCCCTGTACGTGAGTACGAGCAGTACTTC. Protein: CASSLAPVREYEQYF.

This chain joins TRBV9 and TRBJ2-3; 7 bases map to TRBD1. J lost 3 bases, V lost 3 bases, and 4 bases had no gene match. The CDR3 totals 14 residues. The germline V gene encodes CDR1 SGDLS and CDR2 YYNGEE. CDR3 sequence reads: CASSAGTDTDTQYF. The CDR3 region has the DNA TGTGCCAGCAGCGCTGGGACAGATACAGATACGCAGTATTTT.

V gene TRBV12-5 combines with J gene TRBJ2-3; maybe TRBD1 (6 bases). Germline V CDR1 and CDR2: LGHNT, FRNRAP. The CDR3 is 17 amino acids. V lost 2 bases to trimming and J lost 2 bases, with 17 bases between them. In DNA form, the CDR3 reads TGTGCTAGTGGTTTGAAACCCACAGGGATACCCACAGATACGCAGTATTTT. Its protein is CASGLKPTGIPTDTQYF. Using reference TRBV12-5 and TRBJ2-3 for the parts outside the CDR3, the full variable domain is DARVTQTPRHKVTEMGQEVTMRCQPILGHNTVFWYRQTMMQGLELLAYFRNRAPLDDSGMPKDRFSAEMPDATLATLKIQPSEPRDSAVYFCASGLKPTGIPTDTQYFGPGTRLTVL.

This clone has only a few counts. The rearrangement joins TRBV2 to TRBJ2-7; 8 bases fit TRBD2. This CDR3 has 14 amino acids. After removal of 7 bases from V and 3 bases from J, the junction contained 8 bases not matched to a gene. Germline V CDR1 and CDR2: SNHLY, FYNNEI. CDR3 sequence: CASNGGELIYEQYF. As DNA, the CDR3 is TGTGCCAGCAACGGGGGGGAATTGATCTACGAGCAGTACTTC.

This chain uses TRBV2 with TRBJ1-5, with 11 bases that match TRBD1. V dropped 6 bases and J dropped 0; count of bases not matched to a gene: 13. Germline lookup yields CDR1 SNHLY and CDR2 FYNNEI. The CDR3 sequence is 19 residues long. CDR3 in amino acids: CASRGTNFGQGASNQPQHF. For the CDR3, the DNA is TGTGCCAGCAGAGGAACGAACTTCGGACAGGGGGCTAGCAATCAGCCCCAGCATTTT.

This clone has just one count. This chain connects TRBV23-1 to TRBJ1-1, with D perhaps matching TRBD1 (6 bases). TRBV23-1 is annotated as an ORF whose role is uncertain. The CDR3 is made up of 14 amino acids. Trimming cost V 6 bases and J 1 base, with 12 bases left between them. The CDR3 DNA reads TGCGCCAGCAGCGCAGGGGTGGAGAACACTGAAGCTTTCTTT. Residues: CASSAGVENTEAFF.

This sequence joins TRBV7-2 and TRBJ1-2; TRBD1 might be the D (6 bases). Trimming took off 3 bases at V and 2 bases at J, with 13 bases between the two ends. Germline V gives CDR1 SGHTA, CDR2 FQGNSA. This CDR3 is built from 15 residues. The CDR3 DNA is TGTGCCAGCAGCTTTCGCTTCCAGGGGAACTATGGCTACACCTTC. It translates to CASSFRFQGNYGYTF.

This clone was detected only once. The rearrangement links TRBV7-3 to TRBJ2-1; weak D call: TRBD1 (6 bases). The CDR3 sequence is 11 residues long. The germline gives CDR1 SGHTA, CDR2 FQGTGA. V lost 4 bases, J lost 12 bases, and 10 bases lay in between. CDR3 sequence: CASSYQGTQFF. DNA of the CDR3: TGTGCCAGCAGCTACCAGGGGACGCAGTTCTTC. The whole variable domain, remainder taken from reference TRBV7-3 and TRBJ2-1, is GAGVSQTPSNKVTEKGKYVELRCDPISGHTALYWYRQSLGQGPEFLIYFQGTGAADDSGLPNDRFFAVRPEGSVSTLKIQRTERGDSAVYLCASSYQGTQFFGPGTRLTVL.

The chain uses TRBV6-6 and TRBJ2-1; a possible D gene is TRBD2 (6 bases). Germline V CDR1 and CDR2: MNHNY, SVGAGI (reference sequence). The V gene lost 6 bases and the J gene lost 0 bases, with 12 bases spanning the gap. CDR3 size: 15 residues. The CDR3 sequence is CASRSGPSSYNEQFF. CDR3 sequence (DNA): TGTGCCAGCAGAAGCGGGCCCAGCTCCTACAATGAGCAGTTCTTC.

Note on this clone: Distinct nucleotide sequences in the sample also encode this CDR3. V is TRBV18 and J is TRBJ1-3; 9 positions agree with TRBD1. V shed 5 bases, J shed 4 bases, and the junction held 3 bases outside the gene matches. CDR3 length: 14 residues. Looked up from germline, CDR1 is KGHSH and CDR2 is LQKENI. CDR3 in amino acids: CASSSGQGGNTIYF. The CDR3 nucleotides read TGTGCCAGCTCATCGGGACAGGGAGGAAACACCATATATTTT.